The present TCR beta chain was sequenced within a study of long-term antiretroviral therapy in people with HIV. The CDR3 extends over 17 amino acids. Trimming took 6 bases from V and 0 from J, leaving 17 bases between them. CDR1 and CDR2 from the germline V gene are MNHEY and SMNVEV (reference sequence). Sequencing relied on immunoSEQ assay v3.0, run at survey level. Assay used: immunoSEQ multiplex PCR; TCRdb lists only in-frame clones, some missing. The sample contains tens of thousands of clones, approximately 95% of which appear only once. The V and J genes are TRBV27 and TRBJ2-2; D is perhaps TRBD1 (6 bases). This TCR was sampled from a man in his fifties or sixties with HIV. This sample comprised unsorted PBMCs, obtained 5.3 years after starting antiretroviral therapy. The CDR3 loop reads CASRGGPGPTNTGELFF. CDR3 nucleotide sequence: TGTGCCAGCAGAGGGGGTCCGGGACCCACGAACACCGGGGAGCTGTTTTTT.